Shown below are 19 T cell receptor beta chains from a single sample sequenced in a study of Tregs in tolerant kidney transplant recipients. Assay: immunoSEQ multiplex PCR; the TCRdb copy retains only in-frame clones and omits some. This table has about 72,000 clones, just under 95% appearing once. Sample: CD8+ T cells from blood, taken before the transplant. The receptors originated from a human donor who received a combined kidney and bone marrow transplant.

The genes are TRBV5-1 and TRBJ2-3, with D unresolved. V was trimmed by 0 bases and J by 0 bases, leaving 8 bases between them. The CDR3 loop spans 15 amino acids. The V gene's germline CDR1 is SGHRS and CDR2 YFSETQ. As DNA, the CDR3 is TGCGCCAGCAGCTTGGGAATTACTAGCACAGATACGCAGTATTTT. Translation: CASSLGITSTDTQYF.

J is TRBJ2-7 and V is TRBV18, with TRBD1 matching over 8 bases. V lost 1 base to trimming and J lost 2 bases; unmatched junction nucleotides: 4. Germline CDR1 KGHSH, CDR2 LQKENI. The CDR3 extends over 15 amino acids. The CDR3 loop reads CASSPLDRVAYEQYF. The CDR3 DNA reads TGTGCCAGCTCACCACTGGACAGGGTAGCCTACGAGCAGTACTTC.

The chain employs TRBV27 and TRBJ2-7; D remains ambiguous. V lost 6 bases, J lost 2 bases, and 14 bases lay in between. Germline V lookup: CDR1 MNHEY, CDR2 SMNVEV (reference sequence). There are 14 residues in the CDR3. This CDR3 reads CASSTRRTAYEQYF. CDR3 bases: TGTGCCAGCAGCACCCGCCGAACAGCCTACGAGCAGTACTTC.

Only a few counts were recorded for this clone. The chain combines TRBV9 with TRBJ1-2; the match to TRBD1 covers 8 bases. The J segment lost 3 bases and the V segment lost 5 bases, leaving 12 bases of the junction unmatched. The CDR3 spans 16 residues. Germline CDR1 and CDR2: SGDLS and YYNGEE. The CDR3 nucleotides are TGTGCCAGCAGTTACTCGATGACAGGGGAATACTATGGCTACACCTTC. Its translation: CASSYSMTGEYYGYTF. The full variable domain, rest sourced from reference TRBV9 and TRBJ1-2, is DSGVTQTPKHLITATGQRVTLRCSPRSGDLSVYWYQQSLDQGLQFLIQYYNGEERAKGNILERFSAQQFPDLHSELNLSSLELGDSALYFCASSYSMTGEYYGYTFGSGTRLTVV.

J is TRBJ2-7 and V is TRBV9, with D tentatively TRBD2 (6 bases). V was shortened by 1 base and J by 2 bases, with 13 bases between the two germline ends. CDR1 and CDR2 from the germline V gene are SGDLS and YYNGEE. This CDR3 comprises 15 residues. This CDR3 reads CASSVTGGWTYEQYF. For the CDR3, the DNA is TGTGCCAGCAGCGTAACCGGGGGATGGACCTACGAGCAGTACTTC.

V is TRBV4-2 and J is TRBJ2-1, with TRBD2 matching 8 bases. The CDR3 spans 17 residues. V trimming: 1 base; J trimming: 1 base; junction bases outside the gene matches: 6. CDR1 and CDR2 from the germline V gene are LGHNA and YNFKEQ. This CDR3 reads CASSQAPSGLSYNEQFF. The CDR3 DNA reads as TGTGCCAGCAGCCAAGCGCCTAGCGGGTTGTCCTACAATGAGCAGTTCTTC.

The chain has TRBV7-2 and TRBJ2-1; 8 bases are a match to TRBD2. Germline CDR1 reads SGHTA; CDR2 reads FQGNSA. The J segment lost 10 bases and the V segment lost 4 bases, leaving 18 bases of the junction unmatched. The length of the CDR3 is 17 residues. CDR3 residues: CASSSPFSGTLLGEQFF. The CDR3 DNA is TGTGCCAGCAGCTCCCCCTTTAGCGGGACTCTACTAGGAGAGCAGTTCTTC.

V is TRBV30 and J is TRBJ2-7; a weak D match, TRBD1 (6 bases). V was shortened by 6 bases and J by 2 bases, with 11 bases between the two germline ends. Germline V lookup: CDR1 GTSNPN, CDR2 SVGIG (reference sequence). The CDR3 extends over 12 amino acids. This CDR3 is CACTGHTYEQYF. DNA for the CDR3: TGTGCCTGCACGGGACACACCTACGAGCAGTACTTC.

The V and J genes are TRBV7-9 and TRBJ2-1; 9 bases align to TRBD1. Germline assignment: CDR1 SEHNR and CDR2 FQNEAQ (reference sequence). Germline trimming cut 5 bases from V and 0 bases from J; bases unmatched to any gene: 5. The CDR3 sequence is 16 residues long. CDR3 DNA sequence: TGTGCCAGCAGCCCTCGGGACAGGGACTCCTACAATGAGCAGTTCTTC. It encodes CASSPRDRDSYNEQFF.

The chain is built from TRBV27 and TRBJ2-7, with 11 positions matching TRBD2. Losses at the gene ends were 5 bases for V and 3 bases for J; bases not matched to a gene: 15. CDR1 and CDR2 (germline): MNHEY, SMNVEV (reference sequence). The CDR3 runs to 18 residues. CDR3 DNA: TGTGCCAGCAGTCCTAGCCTCCCCCTACTAGCGGGAGTCTACGAGCAGTACTTC. Translating it yields CASSPSLPLLAGVYEQYF.

This clone was counted a single time. The chain is built from TRBV7-9 and TRBJ1-2; D not certain. Trimming removed 5 bases at V and 4 bases at J, with 20 bases between. The CDR3 extends over 16 amino acids. The germline gives CDR1 SEHNR, CDR2 FQNEAQ (reference sequence). CDR3 sequence reads: CASSTLDGVRTYGYTF. The CDR3 DNA is TGTGCCAGCAGCACCCTGGACGGGGTCAGGACCTATGGCTACACCTTC.

The chain links TRBV7-9 to TRBJ2-7; TRBD2 matches at 12 bases. V was clipped by 4 bases and J by 0 bases; unmatched bases: 7. Germline loops: CDR1 SEHNR, CDR2 FQNEAQ (reference sequence). This CDR3 has 17 amino acids. CDR3: CASSSRLAGDTSYEQYF. Written as DNA, the CDR3 is TGTGCCAGCAGCTCAAGACTAGCGGGAGATACCTCCTACGAGCAGTACTTC.

This rearrangement joins TRBV5-6 to TRBJ1-3; no firm D call. The CDR3 length is 15 residues. CDR1 and CDR2 (germline): SGHDT, YYEEEE. The V end lost 3 bases, the J end lost 0 bases, and 10 bases lay between the germline ends. CDR3 sequence reads: CASSSGSFSGNTIYF. The DNA for the CDR3 is TGTGCCAGCAGCTCCGGGAGTTTCTCTGGAAACACCATATATTTT. Looking up the rest from reference TRBV5-6 and TRBJ1-3 gives the full variable domain: DAGVTQSPTHLIKTRGQQVTLRCSPKSGHDTVSWYQQALGQGPQFIFQYYEEEERQRGNFPDRFSGHQFPNYSSELNVNALLLGDSALYLCASSSGSFSGNTIYFGEGSWLTVV.

The chain uses TRBV11-2 and TRBJ2-2; TRBD1 agrees at 8 bases. Germline CDR1 SGHAT, CDR2 FQNNGV. CDR3 length equals 16 residues. V was clipped by 1 base and J by 5 bases; unmatched bases: 6. The CDR3 region has the DNA TGTGCCAGCAGCTTAGGAGGGACAGGCCCGACCGGGGAGCTGTTTTTT. It codes for CASSLGGTGPTGELFF.

The chain recombines TRBV9 with TRBJ1-3; 8 bases align to TRBD1. The germline V gene encodes CDR1 SGDLS and CDR2 YYNGEE. CDR3 length: 17 residues. V shed 3 bases, J shed 3 bases, and the junction held 11 bases outside the gene matches. CDR3 nucleotide sequence: TGTGCCAGCAGCGGCGGACAGGGTACAGGGGGTGGAAACACCATATATTTT. Its translation is CASSGGQGTGGGNTIYF.

V usage is TRBV7-6 and J usage is TRBJ2-7, with 10 bases lining up with TRBD1. From germline, CDR1 is SGHVS and CDR2 FNYEAQ. This CDR3 comprises 14 residues. With 3 bases clipped from V and 3 bases from J, the junction kept 2 bases outside the gene matches. The DNA for the CDR3 is TGTGCCAGCAGCTTGGGACAGGGGTTCTACGAGCAGTACTTC. Amino acids: CASSLGQGFYEQYF.

The chain has TRBV30 and TRBJ1-1; 12 positions agree with TRBD1. Germline V lookup: CDR1 GTSNPN, CDR2 SVGIG (reference sequence). The junction had 3 bases not matched to a gene; V was cut back by 3 bases and J by 4 bases. The CDR3 contains 14 residues. For the CDR3, the DNA is TGTGCCTGGAGCTCGGGACAGGGGGCCACTGAAGCTTTCTTT. Translation: CAWSSGQGATEAFF.

This sequence joins TRBV29-1 and TRBJ2-7; D may be TRBD1 (5 bases). Germline CDR1 reads SQVTM; CDR2 reads ANQGSEA. This CDR3 region has 15 residues. V dropped 3 bases and J dropped 0 bases, with 15 bases sitting between them. The CDR3 sequence is CSVELTVQSSYEQYF. The CDR3, as DNA: TGCAGCGTTGAGCTGACAGTTCAGAGCTCCTACGAGCAGTACTTC.

V gene TRBV4-1 combines with J gene TRBJ1-1; D might be TRBD1 (5 bases). Germline CDR1 and CDR2: MGHRA and YSYEKL. The V end lost 1 base, the J end lost 0 bases, and 6 bases lay between the germline ends. The CDR3 spans 14 residues. The CDR3 sequence: CASSQGTLNTEAFF. The CDR3 DNA reads as TGCGCCAGCAGCCAAGGGACATTGAACACTGAAGCTTTCTTT.